The 7 T cell receptor beta chains presented below share a single source sample, sequenced in a study of blood T cell repertoires in COVID-19. TCRdb keeps only in-frame clones here, not all; method: immunoSEQ multiplex PCR. This table has approximately 250,000 clones, roughly 88% appearing once. Sample: PBMCs or T cells enriched from blood (not recorded which). The receptor set was obtained from a woman between 40 and 55 years old with acute COVID-19.

The V gene is TRBV19, the J gene TRBJ1-3; 7 bases are shared with TRBD1. Losses at the gene ends were 0 bases for V and 4 bases for J; bases not matched to a gene: 6. In germline, CDR1 is LNHDA, CDR2 SQIVND (reference sequence). This CDR3 region has 16 residues. Written as DNA, the CDR3 is TGTGCCAGTAGTATAGAAATACAGGGGTCCGGAAACACCATATATTTT. Protein product: CASSIEIQGSGNTIYF. Full variable domain (missing parts from reference TRBV19 and TRBJ1-3): DGGITQSPKYLFRKEGQNVTLSCEQNLNHDAMYWYRQDPGQGLRLIYYSQIVNDFQKGDIAEGYSVSREKKESFPLTVTSAQKNPTAFYLCASSIEIQGSGNTIYFGEGSWLTVV.

The chain joins TRBV12-3 or TRBV12-4 to TRBJ2-7; a possible D gene is TRBD2 (6 bases). The germline V and J ends were trimmed by 6 bases and 3 bases, with 12 bases remaining between them. This CDR3 comprises 13 residues. In nucleotides, the CDR3 is TGTGCCAGCAGGCCGGGAGACTACTACGAGCAGTACTTC. Protein sequence: CASRPGDYYEQYF.

The DNA for the CDR3 is TGTGCCAGCAGCCAACTAGCGAACTCCTACAATGAGCAGTTCTTC. As protein: CASSQLANSYNEQFF. The chain uses TRBV7-2 and TRBJ2-1, with TRBD2 matching 7 bases. Germline V gene lookup returns CDR1 SGHTA and CDR2 FQGNSA. V dropped 5 bases and J dropped 0; count of bases not matched to a gene: 4. This CDR3 comprises 15 residues.

V is TRBV24-1 and J is TRBJ2-3; possible D gene TRBD2, 5 bases. Germline values: CDR1 KGHDR, CDR2 SFDVKD. The CDR3 is made up of 15 amino acids. V lost 1 base and J 2 bases, leaving 9 bases between the germline ends. The CDR3 bases are TGTGCCACCAGTGATTTTAGGAGGAACACAGATACGCAGTATTTT. Residues: CATSDFRRNTDTQYF.

The gene calls are TRBV11-2 and TRBJ1-2; 7 bases are shared with TRBD1. From germline, CDR1 is SGHAT and CDR2 FQNNGV. This CDR3 region has 14 residues. J gave up 7 bases and V 6 bases, and 11 bases lay outside the gene matches. The CDR3 nucleotides read TGTGCCAGCAGGGAAGGGACAGTCATGTTTGGCTACACCTTC. This sequence encodes CASREGTVMFGYTF.

J is TRBJ2-1 and V is TRBV24-1; 8 positions match TRBD2. The CDR3 length is 16 residues. Germline-derived CDR1 and CDR2 are KGHDR and SFDVKD. The trim removed 3 bases at V and 5 bases at J, leaving 8 bases unmatched. The chain's CDR3 is CATSDPTVAGNNEQFF. CDR3 in DNA: TGTGCCACCAGTGATCCGACGGTAGCGGGGAACAATGAGCAGTTCTTC.

CDR3: CASSFMAARGSPLHF. Written as DNA, the CDR3 is TGTGCCAGCAGTTTTATGGCGGCCCGTGGTTCACCCCTCCACTTT. The chain combines TRBV28 with TRBJ1-6; no firm D call. Germline V gene data show CDR1 as MDHEN and CDR2 as SYDVKM. The CDR3 is 15 residues long. Trimming cost V 3 bases and J 9 bases, with 15 bases left between them.